The next 14 T cell receptor beta chains were all read from a single sample in a study of monozygotic twins with inflammatory bowel disease. For each CDR3 protein, TCRdb gives one entry from its re-call of the 5' RACE reads, without DNA. Listed are about 420,000 distinct CDR3 sequences; 2.4% falls within the top ten. Sequencing was performed on blood. The receptors were sampled from a human donor with ulcerative colitis or Crohn's disease, or a healthy co-twin of an affected twin (not recorded which).

The genes are TRBV7-9 and TRBJ1-1. Germline lookup yields CDR1 SEHNR and CDR2 FQNEAQ (reference sequence). The CDR3 totals 17 residues. This chain's CDR3 is CASSFQHLPSRDTEAFF. Together with reference TRBV7-9 and TRBJ1-1, the CDR3 gives the full variable domain: DTGVSQNPRHKITKRGQNVTFRCDPISEHNRLYWYRQTLGQGPEFLTYFQNEAQLEKSRLLSDRFSAERPKGSFSTLEIQRTEQGDSAMYLCASSFQHLPSRDTEAFFGQGTRLTVV.

This chain connects TRBV3-1 to TRBJ2-3. CDR3 length: 14 amino acids. CDR1 and CDR2 from the germline V gene are LGHDT and YNNKEL (reference sequence). This CDR3 reads CASSQDASVITQYF.

The chain carries TRBV20-1 and TRBJ2-5. The CDR3 sequence is 13 residues long. Germline loops: CDR1 DFQATT, CDR2 SNEGSKA (reference sequence). The CDR3 is CSARGIPQETQYF.

This rearrangement joins TRBV6-1 to TRBJ1-4. The V gene's germline CDR1 is MNHNS and CDR2 SASEGT. This CDR3 has 15 amino acids. CDR3 protein: CASRRPAATNEKLFF.

This CDR3 is CASSHKDIQYF. The chain uses TRBV11-2 and TRBJ2-4. Germline-derived CDR1 and CDR2 are SGHAT and FQNNGV. This CDR3 has 11 amino acids.

The chain combines TRBV3-1 with TRBJ1-2. CDR1 is LGHDT and CDR2 is YNNKEL in the germline V gene (reference sequence). The CDR3 totals 15 residues. The CDR3 sequence is CASSQGLRDSVGYTF. Full variable domain (outside the CDR3, taken from reference TRBV3-1 and TRBJ1-2): DTAVSQTPKYLVTQMGNDKSIKCEQNLGHDTMYWYKQDSKKFLKIMFSYNNKELIINETVPNRFSPKSPDKAHLNLHINSLELGDSAVYFCASSQGLRDSVGYTFGSGTRLTVV.

The chain links TRBV7-3 to TRBJ2-3. Per germline, CDR1 SGHTA and CDR2 FQGTGA. CDR3 length: 14 residues. The CDR3 sequence is CASSLATGWDTQYF.

This chain joins TRBV5-8 and TRBJ1-6; the TCRdb D gene call, TRBD1, has no DNA to confirm it. The CDR3 totals 17 residues. Germline CDR1 and CDR2: SGHTS and YDEGEE. The CDR3 sequence is CASSLGTESSYNSPLHF.

The chain couples TRBV7-9 to TRBJ2-1; TCRdb indicates TRBD2, and absent DNA this call remains unverified. Germline lookup yields CDR1 SEHNR and CDR2 FQNEAQ (reference sequence). The CDR3 sequence is 15 residues long. The CDR3 region is CASMGAGDPVNEQFF.

The V and J genes are TRBV7-9 and TRBJ2-1; TCRdb's D gene call, TRBD2, goes unchecked for lack of DNA. Germline V gives CDR1 SEHNR, CDR2 FQNEAQ (reference sequence). This CDR3 spans 14 amino acids. The CDR3 region is CAGEVMAGVNEQFF.

CDR3 sequence reads: CASSQRDGRLNEQFF. The V gene is TRBV5-4, the J gene TRBJ2-1; TCRdb's assignment of TRBD2 cannot be checked, as there is no DNA. Germline CDR1 SGHNT, CDR2 YYREEE (reference sequence). The CDR3 runs 15 residues. Drawing the rest from reference TRBV5-4 and TRBJ2-1, the complete variable domain is ETGVTQSPTHLIKTRGQQVTLRCSSQSGHNTVSWYQQALGQGPQFIFQYYREEENGRGNFPPRFSGLQFPNYSSELNVNALELDDSALYLCASSQRDGRLNEQFFGPGTRLTVL.

The CDR3 protein is CASTADRKSGEKLFF. This sequence joins TRBV6-2 or TRBV6-3 and TRBJ1-4. The length of the CDR3 is 15 residues. Germline V gives CDR1 MNHEY, CDR2 SVGEGT.

The chain is built from TRBV4-3 and TRBJ2-7; TCRdb's D gene call, TRBD1, goes unchecked for lack of DNA. The CDR3 consists of 14 residues. CDR1 and CDR2 from the germline V gene are LGHNA and YSLEER. The CDR3 here is CASSQGTGTREQYF.

The J gene is TRBJ2-3, the V gene TRBV30. The germline V gene has CDR1 GTSNPN and CDR2 SVGIG (reference sequence). The CDR3 length is 13 residues. Here the CDR3 reads CAWSVLQEDTQYF.